One sample yielded the 13 T cell receptor beta chains listed below, sequenced in a study of T cell responses to AZD1222 COVID-19 vaccine. The data were produced by immunoSEQ multiplex PCR, yet TCRdb's version contains in-frame clones alone and is incomplete. The sample records roughly 91,000 clones, about 88% being singletons. This specimen consisted of peripheral blood, obtained on day 0 of AZD1222 vaccination. These TCRs come from an adult in good health.

The V call is TRBV27, the J call TRBJ1-6; D unresolved. Germline-derived CDR1 and CDR2 are MNHEY and SMNVEV (reference sequence). The CDR3 covers 13 residues. V shed 2 bases and J shed 7 bases, with 6 bases lying between them. In DNA, the CDR3 is TGTGCCAGCAGTTTAGTCAGAAATTCACCCCTCCACTTT. Translation gives CASSLVRNSPLHF.

CDR3 DNA sequence: TGCGCCAGCAGCCAGGACGGGAAGGGGCCCGTCTCTGGAAACACCATATATTTT. Encoded protein: CASSQDGKGPVSGNTIYF. The genes are TRBV4-1 and TRBJ1-3; maybe TRBD1 (5 bases). Germline CDR1 reads MGHRA; CDR2 reads YSYEKL. This CDR3 has 18 amino acids. Trimming took 3 bases from V and 0 from J, leaving 18 bases between them.

This chain links TRBV7-3 with TRBJ1-6; D is possibly TRBD1 (6 bases). The CDR3 spans 14 residues. In germline, CDR1 is SGHTA, CDR2 FQGTGA. With 3 bases removed from V and 5 bases from J, the gap between germline ends came to 8 bases. The CDR3 nucleotides read TGTGCCAGCAGCTTGGACAGTAATAATTCACCCCTCCACTTT. The encoded protein is CASSLDSNNSPLHF.

The rearrangement uses TRBV6-5 and TRBJ1-5; perhaps TRBD1 as D (5 bases). V gave up 6 bases and J gave up 3 bases, with 12 bases separating them. Germline V gene sequence: CDR1 MNHEY, CDR2 SVGAGI. The CDR3 contains 14 residues. Here the CDR3 reads CASRQTVNNQPQHF. Written as DNA, the CDR3 is TGTGCCAGCAGACAGACAGTGAACAATCAGCCCCAGCATTTT.

Here the CDR3 reads CASASGYEQYF. As DNA, the CDR3 is TGCGCCAGCGCCTCGGGCTACGAGCAGTACTTC. This chain links TRBV10-2 with TRBJ2-7; no clear D. Trimming removed 8 bases at V and 3 bases at J, with 8 bases between. In germline, CDR1 is WSHSY, CDR2 SAAADI. This CDR3 comprises 11 residues.

V gene TRBV11-2 combines with J gene TRBJ2-7, with 9 bases matching TRBD2. The junction had 14 bases not matched to a gene; V was cut back by 6 bases and J by 5 bases. The CDR3 totals 16 residues. Germline V gene data show CDR1 as SGHAT and CDR2 as FQNNGV. Written as DNA, the CDR3 is TGTGCCAGCAGGCCCGCCTTTAGCGGGAGAGTCAACGAGCAGTACTTC. It translates to CASRPAFSGRVNEQYF.

V gene TRBV7-9 combines with J gene TRBJ1-4, with 8 bases that match TRBD1. J was trimmed by 8 bases and V by 3 bases; bases with no gene match: 8. CDR3 length: 15 residues. The V gene's germline CDR1 is SEHNR and CDR2 FQNEAQ (reference sequence). The CDR3 region has the DNA TGTGCCAGCAGCTTTCCGGGACAGGCGGACGAAAAACTGTTTTTT. Translated: CASSFPGQADEKLFF.

CDR3: CASSIGSTGGSYEQYF. The CDR3, as DNA: TGTGCCAGTAGTATCGGGTCAACAGGGGGCTCCTACGAGCAGTACTTC. This sequence joins TRBV19 and TRBJ2-7, with 8 bases that match TRBD1. The CDR3 consists of 16 residues. Germline assignment: CDR1 LNHDA and CDR2 SQIVND (reference sequence). V shed 3 bases, J shed 0 bases, and the junction held 7 bases outside the gene matches.

Concerning this clone: The junction shows a germline mismatch at one end, possibly a read error. This chain joins TRBV10-3 and TRBJ2-1; TRBD2 matches at 12 bases. CDR3 length: 18 amino acids. CDR1 is ENHRY, CDR2 SYGVKD, per germline. In DNA form, the CDR3 reads TGTGCCATCAGTGGAGCGCTAGCGGGGGGGTCTTCCTCCAATGAGCAGTTCTTC. This translates into CAISGALAGGSSSNEQFF.

The J gene is TRBJ1-1, the V gene TRBV3-1 (or the pseudogene TRBV3-2); D unresolved. Germline assignment: CDR1 LGHDT and CDR2 YNNKEL (reference sequence). This CDR3 has 11 residues. V lost 3 bases and J 7 bases, leaving 6 bases between the germline ends. CDR3 sequence reads: CASSQANEAFF. Here the CDR3 DNA reads TGTGCCAGCAGCCAGGCCAATGAAGCTTTCTTT.

This chain uses TRBV5-1 with TRBJ2-1; 8 bases line up with TRBD1. The ends lost 4 bases at V and 4 bases at J; junction bases unmatched: 1. In germline, CDR1 is SGHRS, CDR2 YFSETQ. The length of the CDR3 is 13 residues. The CDR3 region is CASSGTGYNEQFF. DNA of the CDR3: TGCGCCAGCAGCGGGACAGGTTACAATGAGCAGTTCTTC.

This chain uses TRBV13 with TRBJ2-7; D perhaps matches TRBD1 (5 bases). V lost 5 bases and J 5 bases, leaving 13 bases between the germline ends. Germline loops: CDR1 PRHDT, CDR2 FYEKMQ (reference sequence). The CDR3 sequence is 13 residues long. The CDR3 protein is CASSRLGVNEQYF. CDR3 DNA sequence: TGTGCCAGCAGCCGCTTAGGGGTTAACGAGCAGTACTTC.

This chain joins TRBV6-5 and TRBJ1-4; D is unclear. V was pared by 0 bases and J by 8 bases, with 16 bases between. The CDR3 totals 16 residues. Germline V CDR1 and CDR2: MNHEY, SVGAGI. CDR3 nucleotides: TGTGCCAGCAGTTACTCGTTTGGGGTCCCCGCGGAAAAACTGTTTTTT. Its protein is CASSYSFGVPAEKLFF.